Following are 8 T cell receptor beta chains from one sample sequenced in a study of PD-1 blockade in classical Hodgkin lymphoma. All patients experienced relapse after autologous stem cell transplantation, and brentuximab vedotin exposure was variable. Method: immunoSEQ multiplex PCR; TCRdb's copy keeps in-frame clones and lacks some. The table shows over 10,000 clones, with around 77% occurring only once. The sample here was peripheral blood mononuclear cells (PBMCs), taken at baseline. These receptor sequences come from a human donor with classical Hodgkin lymphoma.

The chain combines TRBV10-2 with TRBJ2-5; TRBD2 agrees at 11 bases. V trimming: 7 bases; J trimming: 1 base; junction bases outside the gene matches: 11. The CDR3 has 17 amino acids. CDR1 is WSHSY and CDR2 is SAAADI in the germline V gene. The CDR3 coding sequence is TGCGCCAGCACCCCGGGACTAGCGGTGCTCGTCCAAGAGACCCAGTACTTC. Residues: CASTPGLAVLVQETQYF.

The chain couples TRBV7-8 to TRBJ2-1; the D is unclear. Trimming took off 1 base at V and 7 bases at J, with 5 bases between the two ends. The CDR3 is 12 amino acids. Germline V gene lookup returns CDR1 SGHVS and CDR2 FQNEAQ. The CDR3 DNA follows: TGTGCCAGCAGCTTAGGAATTAATGAGCAGTTCTTC. This codes for CASSLGINEQFF.

The CDR3 nucleotides are TGTGCCAGTTCCGGACAGGGGATTCTGAACTATGGCTACACCTTC. Residues: CASSGQGILNYGYTF. V is TRBV19 and J is TRBJ1-2, with TRBD1 matching over 9 bases. The CDR3 is 15 residues long. Germline assignment: CDR1 LNHDA and CDR2 SQIVND (reference sequence). J lost 2 bases, V lost 8 bases, and 9 bases had no gene match.

The chain has TRBV19 and TRBJ2-2; perhaps D is TRBD1 or TRBD2 (7 bases each). Germline CDR1 reads LNHDA; CDR2 reads SQIVND (reference sequence). The CDR3 covers 22 residues. Trimming shortened V by 4 bases and J by 1 base, and 31 bases separated the two germline ends. The CDR3 loop reads CASSTPYRGEGGRRKNTGELFF. The CDR3 DNA follows: TGTGCCAGTAGTACGCCCTACAGGGGCGAGGGGGGGAGACGAAAGAACACCGGGGAGCTGTTTTTT. The full variable domain, in which reference TRBV19 and TRBJ2-2 provide the parts outside the CDR3, is DGGITQSPKYLFRKEGQNVTLSCEQNLNHDAMYWYRQDPGQGLRLIYYSQIVNDFQKGDIAEGYSVSREKKESFPLTVTSAQKNPTAFYLCASSTPYRGEGGRRKNTGELFFGEGSRLTVL.

The chain carries TRBV7-9 and TRBJ1-2; 8 bases map to TRBD1. Germline lookup yields CDR1 SEHNR and CDR2 FQNEAQ (reference sequence). Trimming at V came to 2 bases and at J to 6 bases, leaving 8 bases not matched to a gene. CDR3 length: 15 amino acids. The CDR3 region is CASSLQTGALDGYTF. The DNA for the CDR3 is TGTGCCAGCAGCTTACAGACAGGGGCTCTGGATGGCTACACCTTC.

The rearrangement uses TRBV6-4 and TRBJ2-7; possibly TRBD1 or TRBD2 for D (5 bases each). CDR1 is MRHNA, CDR2 SNTAGT, per germline. Trimming pared 7 bases from V and 5 bases from J, leaving 18 bases between. This CDR3 has 14 amino acids. The CDR3 here is CASTSGLAGHEQYF. In DNA form, the CDR3 reads TGTGCCAGCACCTCGGGGCTAGCAGGACACGAGCAGTACTTC.

This chain uses TRBV7-2 with TRBJ2-2; TRBD2 matches at 7 bases. Germline V gene data show CDR1 as SGHTA and CDR2 as FQGNSA. J was trimmed by 6 bases and V by 5 bases; bases with no gene match: 9. The CDR3 runs 15 residues. This chain's CDR3 is CASSPYLLASGELFF. The CDR3 DNA reads TGTGCCAGCAGCCCCTACTTACTAGCGTCCGGGGAGCTGTTTTTT.

V usage is TRBV10-3 and J usage is TRBJ2-5, with D perhaps matching TRBD1 (6 bases). Germline lookup yields CDR1 ENHRY and CDR2 SYGVKD. V was shortened by 10 bases and J by 5 bases, with 17 bases between the two germline ends. CDR3 size: 13 residues. The DNA of the CDR3 is TGTGCCACGACCTCAGGGGCGCAGGAGACCCAGTACTTC. Translating it yields CATTSGAQETQYF.